The TCR beta chain under discussion was sequenced for a study of cytomegalovirus exposure and HLA in healthy donors. Study-wide context: The 130 or so validation repertoires and the approximately 700 first-cohort repertoires shared a platform, a later analysis reported.

A remark on this clone: Its antigen is unknown.

The study, taken as a whole, reports: Most TCR sequences showed up rarely, but some public TCRs showed up in many donors. Cytomegalovirus association was assigned to over 150 TCR beta chains. A subsequent analysis found that TCR clusters from the first cohort also tended to co-occur in the 90 to 150 validation repertoires, with approximately 95% of cluster scores above 0.

Profiled with immunoSEQ multiplex PCR; TCRdb holds only in-frame clones, not every one. The repertoire holds 200,000 to 250,000 clones, with roughly 84% as singletons. The CDR3 covers 13 residues. Germline lookup yields CDR1 SNHLY and CDR2 FYNNEI. Deletions cut 10 bases from V and 2 bases from J, with 15 bases between. The chain has TRBV2 and TRBJ2-7, with TRBD2 as a possible D gene (6 bases). Sequences were obtained from PBMCs. This receptor was identified in a woman in her 30s in good health and CMV-seropositive. CDR3 sequence: CATKRDSPYEQYF. CDR3 coding DNA: TGTGCCACCAAAAGGGACTCGCCCTACGAGCAGTACTTC.